This TCR beta chain was retrieved from a study of T cells in Graves' hyperthyroidism and ophthalmopathy. The TCR beta CDR3 regions underwent amplification using RNA transcripts as the source. The TCR CDR3 was amplified in a first-round RT-PCR using the HTBI primer set. TCRdb fed the multiplex PCR reads into MiXCR, producing one record per CDR3 protein. The profile shows around 660,000 distinct CDR3 sequences, just under 45% of them singletons. Lactation, pregnancy, other autoimmune disease or uncontrolled infection excluded patients. General study results and limits: The majority of expanded thyroid clonotypes above 0.001 also appeared in blood. Progression to ophthalmopathy was predicted a median of about 6.6 months early. Separation of ophthalmopathy from stable hyperthyroidism was achieved by a 13 V-J model.

The sample holds many counts of this clonotype. Its antigen is still unknown. CDR1 is SNHLY and CDR2 is FYNNEI in the germline V gene. The CDR3 is 13 residues long. V was shortened by 4 bases and J by 3 bases, with 7 bases between the two germline ends. Sequencing was performed on peripheral blood or thyroid tissue (not recorded which). This receptor was obtained from an adult man with Graves' disease, either hyperthyroidism or ophthalmopathy (not recorded which). The rearrangement joins TRBV2 to TRBJ1-3; no firm D call. CDR3 loop: CASSVDLGNTIYF. The CDR3 DNA follows: TGTGCCAGCAGTGTGGACCTTGGAAACACCATATATTTT. Full variable domain (missing parts from reference TRBV2 and TRBJ1-3): EPEVTQTPSHQVTQMGQEVILRCVPISNHLYFYWYRQILGQKVEFLVSFYNNEISEKSEIFDDQFSVERPDGSNFTLKIRSTKLEDSAMYFCASSVDLGNTIYFGEGSWLTVV.